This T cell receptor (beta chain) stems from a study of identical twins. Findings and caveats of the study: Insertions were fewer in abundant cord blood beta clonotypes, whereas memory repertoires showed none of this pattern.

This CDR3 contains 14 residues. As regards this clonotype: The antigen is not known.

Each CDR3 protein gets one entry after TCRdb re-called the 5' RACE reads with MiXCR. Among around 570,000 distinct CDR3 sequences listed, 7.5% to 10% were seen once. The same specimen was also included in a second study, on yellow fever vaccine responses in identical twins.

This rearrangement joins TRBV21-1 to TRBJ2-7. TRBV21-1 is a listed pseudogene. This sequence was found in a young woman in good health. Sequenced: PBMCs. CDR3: CASSKYLDLYEQYF. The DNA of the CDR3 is TGTGCCAGCAGCAAATACCTCGATCTCTACGAGCAGTACTTC.